A selection of T cell receptor beta chains follows, all from one sample in a study of blood T cells in healthy people across ages. In TCRdb, the 5' RACE reads were re-called with MiXCR into one record per CDR3 protein. The repertoire consists of about 1.7 million distinct CDR3 sequences, with roughly 30% occurring once and the leading ten covering 7.7%. Sequencing used blood. The source is a woman in her 30s in good health. CDR3s include the opening cysteine and the closing phenylalanine or tryptophan. The D gene is left open where the match is weak. Rows give clone size only sometimes, using once, few, many, or a class for an expanded clone.

D,size,V,J,DNA,CDR3
NA,many,TRBV27,TRBJ2-3,TGTGCCAGCAGTTTAGTTTCTAGGAATACGCAGTATTTT,CASSLVSRNTQYF
TRBD1,NA,TRBV12-5,TRBJ1-1,TGCGCTAGTGGGGGGACAGGATACTTGAACACTGAAGCTTTCTTT,CASGGTGYLNTEAFF
NA,NA,TRBV11-3,TRBJ2-5,TGTGCCAGCAGCTTAGGCGTTGGTGACGGGGGATTTGAGACCCAGTACTTC,CASSLGVGDGGFETQYF
TRBD2,many,TRBV4-3,TRBJ2-7,TGCGCCAGCAGCCGCCGACTAGCGGGAGGCTACGAGCAGTACTTC,CASSRRLAGGYEQYF
TRBD2,many,TRBV20-1,TRBJ2-1,TGCAGTGCTTATAGCGGGACCGCCTACAATGAGCAGTTCTTC,CSAYSGTAYNEQFF
TRBD2,NA,TRBV4-1,TRBJ2-3,TGCGCCAGCAGCCAAGAACCGACTAGCGGGGGTGGCACAGATACGCAGTATTTT,CASSQEPTSGGGTDTQYF
NA,few,TRBV7-2,TRBJ2-3,TGTGCCAGCAGCTTAGCGGTTATGATAGATACGCAGTATTTT,CASSLAVMIDTQYF
TRBD1,NA,TRBV5-1,TRBJ1-2,TGCGCCAGCAGCTTGGGGCAGGGGGCTCTTGGCTACACCTTC,CASSLGQGALGYTF
NA,NA,TRBV18,TRBJ2-1,TGTGCCAGCTCACCACCGGACTCGTACAATGAGGGGCAGTTCTTC,CASSPPDSYNEGQFF
NA,NA,TRBV20-1,TRBJ1-2,TGCAGTGCTTCCCAACGACTCCAGGGCCTTTATGGCTACACCTTC,CSASQRLQGLYGYTF